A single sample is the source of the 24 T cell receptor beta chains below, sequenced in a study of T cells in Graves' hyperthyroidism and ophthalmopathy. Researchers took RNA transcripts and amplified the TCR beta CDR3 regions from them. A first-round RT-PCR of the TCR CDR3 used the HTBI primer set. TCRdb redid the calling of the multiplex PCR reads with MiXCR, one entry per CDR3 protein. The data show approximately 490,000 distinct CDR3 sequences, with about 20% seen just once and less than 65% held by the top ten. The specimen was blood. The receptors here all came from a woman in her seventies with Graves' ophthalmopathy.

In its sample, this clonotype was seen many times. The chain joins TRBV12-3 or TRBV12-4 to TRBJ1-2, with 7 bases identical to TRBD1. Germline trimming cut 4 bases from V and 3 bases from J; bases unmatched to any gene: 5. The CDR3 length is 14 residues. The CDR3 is CASSWRGLDYGYTF. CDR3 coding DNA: TGTGCCAGCAGTTGGAGGGGGCTCGACTATGGCTACACCTTC.

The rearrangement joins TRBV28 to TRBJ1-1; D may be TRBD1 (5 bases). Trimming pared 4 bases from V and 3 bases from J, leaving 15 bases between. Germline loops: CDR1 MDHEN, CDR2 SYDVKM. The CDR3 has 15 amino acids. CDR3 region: CASSSWGSWYTEAFF. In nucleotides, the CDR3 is TGTGCCAGCAGTTCCTGGGGGTCGTGGTACACTGAAGCTTTCTTT.

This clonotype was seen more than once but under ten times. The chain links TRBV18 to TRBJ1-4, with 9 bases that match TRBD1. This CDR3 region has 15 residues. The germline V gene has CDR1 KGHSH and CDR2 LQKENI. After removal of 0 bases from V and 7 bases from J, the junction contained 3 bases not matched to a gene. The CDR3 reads CASSPPGQGIEKLFF. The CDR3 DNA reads TGTGCCAGCTCACCACCGGGACAGGGTATTGAAAAACTGTTTTTT.

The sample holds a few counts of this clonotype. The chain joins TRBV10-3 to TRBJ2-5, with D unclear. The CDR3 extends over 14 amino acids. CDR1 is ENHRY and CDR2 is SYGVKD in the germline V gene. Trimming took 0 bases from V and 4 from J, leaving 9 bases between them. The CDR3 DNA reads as TGTGCCATCAGTGAGTCGGTAGGGTCAGAGACCCAGTACTTC. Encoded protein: CAISESVGSETQYF.

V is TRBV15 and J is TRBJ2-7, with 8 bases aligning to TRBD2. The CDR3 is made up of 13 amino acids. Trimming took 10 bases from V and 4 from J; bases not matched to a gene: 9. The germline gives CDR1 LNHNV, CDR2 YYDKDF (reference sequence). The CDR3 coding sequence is TGTGCCAGCGGGGGGCGGAGAGGATACGAGCAGTACTTC. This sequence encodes CASGGRRGYEQYF.

DNA for the CDR3: TGCAGTGCTAGACGACTAGCGCTAGAAGGCATTCAGTACTTC. It translates to CSARRLALEGIQYF. The V call is TRBV20-1, the J call TRBJ2-4, with TRBD2 matching over 8 bases. The junction had 9 bases not matched to a gene; V was cut back by 2 bases and J by 9 bases. CDR1 is DFQATT and CDR2 is SNEGSKA in the germline V gene (reference sequence). CDR3 length equals 14 residues.

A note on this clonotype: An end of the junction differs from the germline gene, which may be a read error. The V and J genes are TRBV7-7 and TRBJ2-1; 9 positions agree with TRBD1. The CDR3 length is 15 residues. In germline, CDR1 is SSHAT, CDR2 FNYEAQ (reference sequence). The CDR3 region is CASSIGQGYYNEQFF. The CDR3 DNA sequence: TGTGCTAGCAGCATCGGACAGGGGTACTACAATGAGCAGTTCTTC.

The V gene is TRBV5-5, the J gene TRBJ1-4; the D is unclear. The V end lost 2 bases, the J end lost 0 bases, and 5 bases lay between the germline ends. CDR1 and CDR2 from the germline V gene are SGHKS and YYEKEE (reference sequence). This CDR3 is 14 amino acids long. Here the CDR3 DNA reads TGTGCCAGCAGCTTCGACGCAACTAATGAAAAACTGTTTTTT. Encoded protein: CASSFDATNEKLFF. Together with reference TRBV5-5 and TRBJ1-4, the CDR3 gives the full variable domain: DAGVTQSPTHLIKTRGQQVTLRCSPISGHKSVSWYQQVLGQGPQFIFQYYEKEERGRGNFPDRFSARQFPNYSSELNVNALLLGDSALYLCASSFDATNEKLFFGSGTQLSVL.

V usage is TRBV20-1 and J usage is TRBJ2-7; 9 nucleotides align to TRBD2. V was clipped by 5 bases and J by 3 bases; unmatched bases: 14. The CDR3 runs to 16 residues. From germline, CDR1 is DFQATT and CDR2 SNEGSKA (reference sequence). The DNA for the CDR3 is TGCAGTGCTCTCATAGCGGGAGCCGGTGCAGGCTACGAGCAGTACTTC. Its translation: CSALIAGAGAGYEQYF.

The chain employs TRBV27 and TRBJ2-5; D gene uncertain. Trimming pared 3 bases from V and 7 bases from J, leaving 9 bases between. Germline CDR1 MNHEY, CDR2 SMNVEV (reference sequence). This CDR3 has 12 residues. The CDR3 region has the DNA TGTGCCAGCAGTTTCCAACACGGGACCCAGTACTTC. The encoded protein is CASSFQHGTQYF.

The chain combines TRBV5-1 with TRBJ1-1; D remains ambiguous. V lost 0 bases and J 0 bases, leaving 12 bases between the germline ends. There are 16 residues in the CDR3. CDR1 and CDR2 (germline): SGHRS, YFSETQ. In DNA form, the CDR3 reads TGCGCCAGCAGCTTGGGCCAGACACTCATGAACACTGAAGCTTTCTTT. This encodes CASSLGQTLMNTEAFF.

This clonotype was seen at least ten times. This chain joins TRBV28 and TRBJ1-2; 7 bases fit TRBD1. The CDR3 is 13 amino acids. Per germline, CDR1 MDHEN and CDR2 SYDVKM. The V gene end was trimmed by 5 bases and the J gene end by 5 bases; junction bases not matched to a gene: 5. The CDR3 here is CASSPGGRYGYTF. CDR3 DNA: TGTGCCAGCAGTCCAGGGGGGAGGTATGGCTACACCTTC.

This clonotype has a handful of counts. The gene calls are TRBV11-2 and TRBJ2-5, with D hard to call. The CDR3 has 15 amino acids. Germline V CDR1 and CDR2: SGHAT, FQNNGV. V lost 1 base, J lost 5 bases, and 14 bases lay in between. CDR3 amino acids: CASSLVFVPGETQYF. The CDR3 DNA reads TGTGCCAGCAGCTTAGTGTTCGTACCCGGGGAGACCCAGTACTTC.

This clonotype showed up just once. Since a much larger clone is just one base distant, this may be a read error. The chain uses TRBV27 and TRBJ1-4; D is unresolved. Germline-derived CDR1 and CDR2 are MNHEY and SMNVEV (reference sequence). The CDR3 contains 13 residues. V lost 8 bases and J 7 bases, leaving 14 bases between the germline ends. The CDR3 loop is CASGEDIREKLFF. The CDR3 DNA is TGTGCCAGCGGCGAAGACATACGTGAAAAACTGTTTTTT.

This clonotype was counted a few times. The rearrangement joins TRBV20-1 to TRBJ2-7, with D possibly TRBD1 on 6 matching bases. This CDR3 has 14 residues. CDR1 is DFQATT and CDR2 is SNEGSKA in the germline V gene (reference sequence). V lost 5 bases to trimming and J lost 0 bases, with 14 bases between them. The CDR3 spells CSAFPGASSYEQYF. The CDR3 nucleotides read TGCAGTGCTTTTCCAGGGGCAAGCTCCTACGAGCAGTACTTC.

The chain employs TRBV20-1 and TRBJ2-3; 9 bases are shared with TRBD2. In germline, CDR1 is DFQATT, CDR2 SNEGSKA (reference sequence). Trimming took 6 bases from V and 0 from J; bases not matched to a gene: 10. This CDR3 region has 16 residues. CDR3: CSAEVSGGPSTDTQYF. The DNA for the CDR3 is TGCAGTGCAGAAGTTAGCGGGGGCCCTAGCACAGATACGCAGTATTTT.

The CDR3 DNA reads TGTGCCAGTAGTACGGTCTCTGGAAACACCATATATTTT. Protein: CASSTVSGNTIYF. This chain links TRBV19 with TRBJ1-3; D call uncertain. The CDR3 has 13 amino acids. Germline CDR1 is LNHDA and CDR2 is SQIVND (reference sequence). V was pared by 4 bases and J by 0 bases, with 4 bases between.

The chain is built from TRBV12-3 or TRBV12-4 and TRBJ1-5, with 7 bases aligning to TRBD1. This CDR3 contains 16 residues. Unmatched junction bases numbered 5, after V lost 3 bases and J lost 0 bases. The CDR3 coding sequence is TGTGCCAGCAGTTTTTCAGGGGGAAATAGCAATCAGCCCCAGCATTTT. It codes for CASSFSGGNSNQPQHF.

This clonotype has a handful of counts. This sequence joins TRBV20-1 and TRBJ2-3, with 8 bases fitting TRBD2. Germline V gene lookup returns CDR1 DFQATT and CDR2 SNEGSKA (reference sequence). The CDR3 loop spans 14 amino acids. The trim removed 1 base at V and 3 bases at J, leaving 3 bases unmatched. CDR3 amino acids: CSARASGRTDTQYF. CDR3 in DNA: TGCAGTGCTAGAGCCAGCGGGAGAACAGATACGCAGTATTTT.

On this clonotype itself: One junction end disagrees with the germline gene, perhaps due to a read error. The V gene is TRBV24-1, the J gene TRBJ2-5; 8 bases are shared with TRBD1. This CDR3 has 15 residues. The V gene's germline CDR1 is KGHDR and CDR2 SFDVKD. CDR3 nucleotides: TGTGCCACCAGTGCGAGCAGGGGGCAGGGAGAGGCCCAGTACTTC. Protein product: CATSASRGQGEAQYF.

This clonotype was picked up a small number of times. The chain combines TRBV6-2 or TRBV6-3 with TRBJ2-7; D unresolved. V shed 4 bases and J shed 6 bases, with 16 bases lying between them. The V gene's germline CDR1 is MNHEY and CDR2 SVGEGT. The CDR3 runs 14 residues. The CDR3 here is CASSFLEETGEQYF. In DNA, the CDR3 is TGTGCCAGCAGTTTCCTAGAGGAGACGGGCGAGCAGTACTTC.

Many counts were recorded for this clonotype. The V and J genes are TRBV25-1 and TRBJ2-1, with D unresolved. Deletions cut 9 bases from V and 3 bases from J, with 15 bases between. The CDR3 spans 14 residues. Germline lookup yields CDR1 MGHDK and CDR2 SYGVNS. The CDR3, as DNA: TGTGCCAGTGGGGATGGCTGGGGCTACAATGAGCAGTTCTTC. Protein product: CASGDGWGYNEQFF. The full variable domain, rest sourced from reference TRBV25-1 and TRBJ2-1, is EADIYQTPRYLVIGTGKKITLECSQTMGHDKMYWYQQDPGMELHLIHYSYGVNSTEKGDLSSESTVSRIRTEHFPLTLESARPSHTSQYLCASGDGWGYNEQFFGPGTRLTVL.

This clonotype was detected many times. The CDR3: CASSYRLGLAGERDTQYF. CDR3 DNA: TGTGCCAGCAGTTACCGTTTAGGACTAGCGGGAGAACGGGATACGCAGTATTTT. This chain links TRBV6-5 with TRBJ2-3; the match to TRBD2 covers 13 bases. The germline V gene encodes CDR1 MNHEY and CDR2 SVGAGI. CDR3 length: 18 amino acids. V shed 2 bases and J 6 bases; nucleotides not matched to a gene: 11.

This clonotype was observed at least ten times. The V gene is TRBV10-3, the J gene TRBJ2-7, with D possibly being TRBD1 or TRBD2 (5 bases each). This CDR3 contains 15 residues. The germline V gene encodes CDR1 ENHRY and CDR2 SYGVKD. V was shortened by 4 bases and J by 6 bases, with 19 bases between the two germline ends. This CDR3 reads CAISGGTGHGGEQYF. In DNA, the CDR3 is TGTGCCATCAGTGGAGGGACCGGGCATGGGGGCGAGCAGTACTTC.